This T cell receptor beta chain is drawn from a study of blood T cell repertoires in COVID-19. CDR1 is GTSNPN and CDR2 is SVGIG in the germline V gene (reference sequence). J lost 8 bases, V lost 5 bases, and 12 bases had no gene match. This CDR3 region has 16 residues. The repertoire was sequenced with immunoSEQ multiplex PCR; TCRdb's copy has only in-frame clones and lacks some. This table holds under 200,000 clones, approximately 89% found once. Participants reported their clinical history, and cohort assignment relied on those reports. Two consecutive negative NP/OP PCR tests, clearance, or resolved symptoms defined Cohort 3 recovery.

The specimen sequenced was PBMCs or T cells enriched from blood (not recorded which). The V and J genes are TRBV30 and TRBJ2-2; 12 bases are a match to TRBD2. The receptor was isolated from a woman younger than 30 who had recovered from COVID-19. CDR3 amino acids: CAWAGLAGSSSGELFF. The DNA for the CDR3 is TGTGCCTGGGCCGGACTAGCGGGGTCCTCGAGTGGGGAGCTGTTTTTT. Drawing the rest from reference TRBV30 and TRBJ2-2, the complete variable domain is SQTIHQWPATLVQPVGSPLSLECTVEGTSNPNLYWYRQAAGRGLQLLFYSVGIGQISSEVPQNLSASRPQDRQFILSSKKLLLSDSGFYLCAWAGLAGSSSGELFFGEGSRLTVL.